This is a list of T cell receptor beta chains from one sample in a study of T cells expressing NK-cell markers. TCRdb re-called the 5' RACE reads; every CDR3 protein appears as one record, without DNA. There are a few hundred thousand distinct CDR3 sequences in the sample, with approximately 3.6% held by the top ten. Source material: blood T cells: a sorted CD56 or NKG2C T cell subset, CD4+ or CD8+ T cells, or bulk PBMC T cells (not recorded which). The receptors stem from a man younger than 35 in good health. The CDR3 runs from the conserved cysteine through the conserved F or W.

J gene: TRBJ2-7; V gene: TRBV7-8; CDR3 protein: CASSPVRETYEQYF
J gene: TRBJ2-7; V gene: TRBV9; CDR3 protein: CASSVGSGGIYEQYF
J gene: TRBJ1-4; V gene: TRBV7-8; CDR3 protein: CASNDLQGKLFF
J gene: TRBJ2-1; V gene: TRBV15; CDR3 protein: CATSRESGNLYNEQFF
J gene: TRBJ1-4; V gene: TRBV7-9; CDR3 protein: CASSLSGATNEKLFF
J gene: TRBJ2-1; V gene: TRBV20-1; CDR3 protein: CSAGDPGRNEQFF
J gene: TRBJ2-1; V gene: TRBV5-5; CDR3 protein: CASSSIRGQFF
J gene: TRBJ2-5; V gene: TRBV15; CDR3 protein: CATSGTQQTQYF
J gene: TRBJ1-5; V gene: TRBV20-1; CDR3 protein: CSARNRGYDQPQHF
J gene: TRBJ2-4; V gene: TRBV5-6; CDR3 protein: CASSTGAAAKNIQYF
J gene: TRBJ2-3; V gene: TRBV24-1; CDR3 protein: CATSDPGLSTDTQYF
J gene: TRBJ2-1; V gene: TRBV10-3; CDR3 protein: CAISSELSYNEQFF
J gene: TRBJ1-1; V gene: TRBV20-1; CDR3 protein: CSASPGGGASPIEAFF
J gene: TRBJ2-5; V gene: TRBV20-1; CDR3 protein: CSARIPGREETQYF
J gene: TRBJ2-7; V gene: TRBV5-1; CDR3 protein: CASSQTLTGSEQYF
J gene: TRBJ2-5; V gene: TRBV29-1; CDR3 protein: CSVRTGVETQYF
J gene: TRBJ1-1; V gene: TRBV24-1; CDR3 protein: CATSRNTEAFF
J gene: TRBJ2-7; V gene: TRBV29-1; CDR3 protein: CSVRLWTGSSYEQYF
J gene: TRBJ2-7; V gene: TRBV6-1; CDR3 protein: CASSIFRGLSYEQYF
J gene: TRBJ2-4; V gene: TRBV11-2; CDR3 protein: CASRPPPGLADIQYF
J gene: TRBJ1-2; V gene: TRBV10-3; CDR3 protein: CAISVGDNGYTF
J gene: TRBJ2-2; V gene: TRBV9; CDR3 protein: CASSVPLGELFF
J gene: TRBJ2-1; V gene: TRBV27; CDR3 protein: CASSSPGTSGNNEQFF
J gene: TRBJ2-1; V gene: TRBV5-1; CDR3 protein: CASSLGTVSSYNEQFF
J gene: TRBJ2-1; V gene: TRBV28; CDR3 protein: CASSLSRVNEQFF
J gene: TRBJ1-6; V gene: TRBV12-3/TRBV12-4; CDR3 protein: CASSNSYNSPLHF
J gene: TRBJ1-4; V gene: TRBV21-1; CDR3 protein: CASSPFVDEKLFF
J gene: TRBJ1-1; V gene: TRBV20-1; CDR3 protein: CSATSSGVPNTEAFF
J gene: TRBJ1-4; V gene: TRBV12-3/TRBV12-4; CDR3 protein: CASSFGEKLFF
J gene: TRBJ1-2; V gene: TRBV12-3/TRBV12-4; CDR3 protein: CASSLGGPPYGYTF
J gene: TRBJ2-1; V gene: TRBV12-3/TRBV12-4; CDR3 protein: CASSFGSSGTHLNEQFF
J gene: TRBJ2-5; V gene: TRBV11-2; CDR3 protein: CASSLTPRETQYF
J gene: TRBJ2-1; V gene: TRBV24-1; CDR3 protein: CATSSPVAGRNEQFF
J gene: TRBJ2-6; V gene: TRBV20-1; CDR3 protein: CSARSNTGQGLSSSGANVLTF
J gene: TRBJ2-3; V gene: TRBV15; CDR3 protein: CATSGGLGGGDTQYF
J gene: TRBJ2-3; V gene: TRBV24-1; CDR3 protein: CATSDRTRGADTQYF
J gene: TRBJ1-5; V gene: TRBV20-1; CDR3 protein: CSARLLGPGRSNQPQHF
J gene: TRBJ1-4; V gene: TRBV29-1; CDR3 protein: CSVTTGPTNEKLFF
J gene: TRBJ1-3; V gene: TRBV12-3/TRBV12-4; CDR3 protein: CATRTRGSGNTIYF
J gene: TRBJ2-4; V gene: TRBV12-3/TRBV12-4; CDR3 protein: CASSPLAGKLAKNIQYF
J gene: TRBJ1-5; V gene: TRBV30; CDR3 protein: CAWSWGQGFQPQHF
J gene: TRBJ2-1; V gene: TRBV10-3; CDR3 protein: CAISTLAGSPKVEQFF
J gene: TRBJ2-2; V gene: TRBV15; CDR3 protein: CATSKDRGSGELFF
J gene: TRBJ2-3; V gene: TRBV7-6; CDR3 protein: CASSQGKDTQYF
J gene: TRBJ1-2; V gene: TRBV12-3/TRBV12-4; CDR3 protein: CASSSGQGFGYDYTF
J gene: TRBJ2-3; V gene: TRBV29-1; CDR3 protein: CSVDQRVIAGGPSTDTQYF
J gene: TRBJ2-7; V gene: TRBV7-2; CDR3 protein: CASSRVAGGPHEQYF
J gene: TRBJ1-1; V gene: TRBV7-8; CDR3 protein: CASHDVRRANTEAFF
J gene: TRBJ2-7; V gene: TRBV20-1; CDR3 protein: CSAGQGASEQYF
J gene: TRBJ2-6; V gene: TRBV7-8; CDR3 protein: CASSPEFWSGANVLTF
J gene: TRBJ2-2; V gene: TRBV7-2; CDR3 protein: CASSPGFGGELFF